A single sample gave rise to the 25 T cell receptor beta chains below, sequenced in a study of T cells in women clearing cervical HPV infection. Assay: immunoSEQ multiplex PCR; the TCRdb copy retains only in-frame clones and omits some. This table lists 42,000 or so clones. Specimen: blood buffy coat. These receptors originate from a woman aged 18-69 years with a cervical HPV16 infection that either progressed to CIN3+ or cleared (not recorded which).

Regarding this clone: The CDR3 end lies 3 residues beyond the end of the read and is filled in from the germline J gene. This chain uses TRBV19 with TRBJ2-4; tentatively, D is TRBD2 (6 bases). Germline CDR1 and CDR2: LNHDA and SQIVND (reference sequence). The V gene lost 3 bases and the J gene lost 3 bases, with 12 bases spanning the gap. The length of the CDR3 is 15 residues. This CDR3 reads CASSMFVRGKNIQYF. The part of the CDR3 DNA that was read is TGTGCCAGTAGTATGTTTGTGCGGGGCAAAAACATT.

Of note for this clone: The CDR3 extends 3 residues past the end of the read, so its final part is completed from the germline J gene. The chain joins TRBV2 to TRBJ1-2, with 11 positions matching TRBD1. The CDR3 covers 14 residues. V was clipped by 8 bases and J by 6 bases; unmatched bases: 8. CDR1 is SNHLY and CDR2 is FYNNEI in the germline V gene. CDR3 amino acids: CASRDRGAGDGYTF. The CDR3 DNA, read in part, is TGTGCCAGCCGGGACAGGGGGGCTGGAGATGGC.

In regard to this clone: The missing CDR3 end, 3 residues past where the read stops, is filled in from the germline J gene. The V gene is TRBV6-1, the J gene TRBJ1-2, with 8 bases that match TRBD1. Germline values: CDR1 MNHNS, CDR2 SASEGT. The V gene end was trimmed by 4 bases and the J gene end by 4 bases; junction bases not matched to a gene: 2. The CDR3 has 13 amino acids. The DNA read from the CDR3 is TGTGCCAGCAGTGGCGGGACAGGCTATGGC. Translating it yields CASSGGTGYG. The complete CDR3 sequence is CASSGGTGYGYTF.

About this clone itself: The read stops 3 residues short of the end of the CDR3; the missing end is completed from the germline J gene. The chain has TRBV5-1 and TRBJ1-4; the match to TRBD1 covers 8 bases. The ends lost 3 bases at V and 4 bases at J; junction bases unmatched: 2. The germline CDR1 and CDR2 sequences are SGHRS and YFSETQ. CDR3 size: 14 residues. CDR3 in amino acids: CASSSGGSNEKLFF. The sequenced part of the CDR3 DNA is TGCGCCAGCAGCTCAGGGGGCAGTAATGAAAAA.

Notes on this clone: The read ends 3 residues shy of where the CDR3 ends; the end is completed using the germline J gene. The chain has TRBV18 and TRBJ2-5; 10 nucleotides match TRBD1. Germline loops: CDR1 KGHSH, CDR2 LQKENI. The CDR3 is 16 residues long. V was pared by 2 bases and J by 5 bases, with 8 bases of the junction left unmatched. The CDR3 spells CASSPTGTGVLETQYF. The part of the CDR3 DNA that was read is TGTGCCAGCTCACCAACCGGGACAGGGGTTTTGGAGACC.

CDR3 in amino acids: CSASHRGLSNEQFF. Partial CDR3 DNA: TGCAGTGCTAGCCACAGGGGGTTGAGCAATGAG. The rearrangement uses TRBV20-1 and TRBJ2-1, with 8 bases matching TRBD1. The read comes to an end 3 residues before the CDR3 does, leaving the germline J gene to fill in the end. V shed 3 bases and J 6 bases; nucleotides not matched to a gene: 7. This CDR3 has 14 amino acids. Germline assignment: CDR1 DFQATT and CDR2 SNEGSKA (reference sequence).

As regards this clone: The read falls 3 residues short of the CDR3 end, and the missing part is taken from the germline J gene. The chain recombines TRBV11-2 with TRBJ1-1; D is ambiguous. The CDR3 is 12 amino acids. Trimming left V 1 base short and J 7 bases short, with 7 bases between. Germline V gene data show CDR1 as SGHAT and CDR2 as FQNNGV. The CDR3 DNA, read in part, is TGTGCCAGCAGCTTAGTGGCAGATGAA. This encodes CASSLVADE. The whole CDR3 sequence is CASSLVADEAFF.

A word on this clone: The read terminates 3 residues before the CDR3 end, so the remaining end is supplied by the germline J gene. The rearrangement joins TRBV12-3 or TRBV12-4 to TRBJ2-7, with TRBD1 matching 7 bases. The CDR3 contains 14 residues. V shed 3 bases, J shed 2 bases, and the junction held 4 bases outside the gene matches. This CDR3 reads CASSLLQGAYEQYF. Incomplete CDR3 DNA: TGTGCCAGCAGTTTGTTGCAGGGGGCCTACGAG.

On this clone itself: Sequencing ends 3 residues short of the CDR3 end; the germline J gene provides the rest. V is TRBV20-1 and J is TRBJ2-3; D not resolved. The CDR3 consists of 12 residues. Germline loops: CDR1 DFQATT, CDR2 SNEGSKA (reference sequence). Trimming took 3 bases from V and 4 from J, leaving 8 bases between them. CDR3 bases read: TGCAGTGCTAGGGTGGGCGCAGATACG. The encoded protein is CSARVGADT. The complete CDR3 sequence is CSARVGADTQYF.

Regarding this clone: The missing CDR3 end, 3 residues past where the read stops, is filled in from the germline J gene. The chain uses TRBV5-1 and TRBJ1-3; the D gene is possibly TRBD1 (5 bases). There are 15 residues in the CDR3. Per the germline V gene, CDR1 is SGHRS and CDR2 is YFSETQ. V lost 4 bases, J lost 4 bases, and 15 bases lay in between. The CDR3 spells CASSHGQGKGNTIYF. The sequenced CDR3 bases are TGCGCCAGCAGCCATGGTCAGGGCAAAGGAAACACC.

Here the CDR3 reads CASSAQWGGSNEQFF. CDR3 DNA (partial): TGTGCCAGCAGCGCCCAGTGGGGGGGGAGCAATGAG. The gene calls are TRBV7-3 and TRBJ2-1; 7 bases fit TRBD2. Read sequence stops 3 residues before the CDR3 end, and the germline J gene provides the missing end. Germline V gene sequence: CDR1 SGHTA, CDR2 FQGTGA. The CDR3 covers 15 residues. V lost 5 bases and J lost 6; bases outside the gene matches: 10.

Remarks on this clone: The CDR3 end falls 3 residues outside the read, so it is completed with the germline J gene. The chain couples TRBV5-1 to TRBJ1-6; 10 bases map to TRBD1. Germline CDR1 reads SGHRS; CDR2 reads YFSETQ. The CDR3 runs 17 residues. With 7 bases clipped from V and 4 bases from J, the junction kept 11 bases outside the gene matches. This chain's CDR3 is CASSREGQGNYNSPLHF. CDR3 DNA (partial): TGCGCCAGCTCACGAGAGGGACAGGGGAATTATAATTCACCC. Complete variable domain (other parts from reference TRBV5-1 and TRBJ1-6): KAGVTQTPRYLIKTRGQQVTLSCSPISGHRSVSWYQQTPGQGLQFLFEYFSETQRNKGNFPGRFSGRQFSNSRSEMNVSTLELGDSALYLCASSREGQGNYNSPLHFGNGTRLTVT.

As to this clone: The CDR3 is cut off 3 residues early in the read; its end comes from the germline J gene. The gene calls are TRBV19 and TRBJ1-1; 9 bases align to TRBD1. Germline CDR1 LNHDA, CDR2 SQIVND (reference sequence). Trimming cost V 5 bases and J 1 base; bases outside gene matches: 5. This CDR3 contains 15 residues. CDR3 amino acids: CASSLTGGGNTEAFF. The part of the CDR3 DNA that was read is TGTGCCAGTAGTCTTACAGGGGGCGGGAACACTGAA.

CDR3 sequence: CSVGLIHTDTQYF. The CDR3 DNA, read in part, is TGCAGCGTGGGACTAATTCACACAGATACG. This chain joins TRBV29-1 and TRBJ2-3; 7 bases map to TRBD2. The read gets to within 3 residues of the CDR3 end, and the germline J gene fills in the rest. V dropped 6 bases and J dropped 2; count of bases not matched to a gene: 5. There are 13 residues in the CDR3. Germline CDR1 is SQVTM and CDR2 is ANQGSEA.

Notes on this clone: The read finishes 3 residues shy of the CDR3 end, and the germline J gene is used to complete it. This sequence joins TRBV12-3 or TRBV12-4 and TRBJ2-3, with TRBD2 matching 12 bases. V trimming: 6 bases; J trimming: 0 bases; junction bases outside the gene matches: 4. The CDR3 sequence is 16 residues long. CDR3: CASSPGTSGSTDTQYF. The sequenced CDR3 bases are TGTGCCAGCAGCCCCGGGACTAGCGGGAGCACAGATACG.

Points on this clone: The read gets to within 3 residues of the CDR3 end, and the germline J gene fills in the rest. The chain carries TRBV19 and TRBJ2-2, with a possible D match to TRBD1 (5 bases). Trimming pared 7 bases from V and 3 bases from J, leaving 18 bases between. Germline loops: CDR1 LNHDA, CDR2 SQIVND (reference sequence). The CDR3 is 16 residues long. Incomplete CDR3 DNA: TGTGCCAGTATTCCGGGCAGGGCACTCTACACCGGGGAG. Residues: CASIPGRALYTGE. The full CDR3 protein reads CASIPGRALYTGELFF.

The covered CDR3 bases are TGCAGTGCTAGGGGGGACAGGGTGCACACTGAA. Translating it yields CSARGDRVHTE. The complete CDR3 sequence is CSARGDRVHTEAFF. The chain joins TRBV20-1 to TRBJ1-1, with 9 positions matching TRBD1. Coverage ceases 3 residues before the CDR3 finishes, and the germline J gene fills in the end. V shed 3 bases and J 3 bases; nucleotides not matched to a gene: 5. The CDR3 runs to 14 residues. The germline CDR1 and CDR2 sequences are DFQATT and SNEGSKA (reference sequence).

On this clone: The sequence runs out 3 residues before the end of the CDR3; the remainder is reconstructed from the germline J gene. The rearrangement joins TRBV7-3 to TRBJ2-1, with 10 bases lining up with TRBD1. The germline CDR1 and CDR2 sequences are SGHTA and FQGTGA. The CDR3 runs to 16 residues. Trimming cost V 5 bases and J 6 bases; bases outside gene matches: 10. CDR3 in amino acids: CASSTPPGQGSNEQFF. Partial CDR3 DNA: TGTGCCAGCAGCACCCCGCCGGGACAGGGGAGCAATGAG.

Regarding this clone: Coverage ceases 3 residues before the CDR3 finishes, and the germline J gene fills in the end. The V and J genes are TRBV20-1 and TRBJ2-2; 12 bases align to TRBD1. J lost 7 bases, V lost 6 bases, and 9 bases had no gene match. The CDR3 covers 15 residues. Germline assignment: CDR1 DFQATT and CDR2 SNEGSKA (reference sequence). CDR3 sequence reads: CSAKGQGARNGELFF. CDR3 bases read: TGCAGTGCCAAGGGACAGGGGGCGCGTAACGGGGAG.

Turning to this clone: The read ends 3 residues before the CDR3 terminus; that terminus is restored from the germline J gene. The chain links TRBV5-6 to TRBJ1-2, with 8 bases lining up with TRBD1. The CDR3 sequence is 15 residues long. Losses at the gene ends were 0 bases for V and 3 bases for J; bases not matched to a gene: 4. Germline CDR1 is SGHDT and CDR2 is YYEEEE. CDR3 protein: CASSLGGTGDYGYTF. The sequenced CDR3 bases are TGTGCCAGCAGCTTGGGGGGGACAGGAGACTATGGC.

A note on this clone: Read coverage stops 3 residues before the CDR3 terminus; the germline J gene supplies the remainder. The chain links TRBV7-8 to TRBJ1-6; D is undetermined. Trimming pared 0 bases from V and 9 bases from J, leaving 12 bases between. The CDR3 runs 15 residues. Germline V gives CDR1 SGHVS, CDR2 FQNEAQ. CDR3 DNA, as far as it was read: TGTGCCAGCAGCTTAGCCCAGGCAGGTGGTTCACCC. This gives the protein CASSLAQAGGSP. The whole CDR3 region reads CASSLAQAGGSPLHF.

Comments on this clone: The read is 3 residues too short to cover the CDR3 end, so that end is filled in from the germline J gene. V is TRBV7-2 and J is TRBJ1-1; a possible D gene is TRBD1 (5 bases). This CDR3 is 15 amino acids long. The ends were cut back, 1 base at V and 6 bases at J, with 15 bases in the middle. The germline V gene encodes CDR1 SGHTA and CDR2 FQGNSA. The CDR3 is CASSLGWDGLSEAFF. The sequenced part of the CDR3 DNA is TGTGCCAGCAGCTTAGGGTGGGACGGACTATCTGAA.

For this clone: The read comes to an end 3 residues before the CDR3 does, leaving the germline J gene to fill in the end. The rearrangement uses TRBV7-3 and TRBJ2-3; 7 nucleotides match TRBD2. This CDR3 has 16 amino acids. With V trimmed by 5 bases and J by 0 bases, 8 bases remained unmatched. Germline V CDR1 and CDR2: SGHTA, FQGTGA. Partial CDR3 DNA: TGTGCCAGCAGCCGTTGGGGCGGGGGAAGCACAGATACG. This sequence encodes CASSRWGGGSTDT. The whole CDR3 is CASSRWGGGSTDTQYF.

On this clone itself: The CDR3 extends 3 residues past the end of the read, so its final part is completed from the germline J gene. The identical CDR3 is also encoded by other nucleotide sequences in the sample. V is TRBV6-1 and J is TRBJ1-5; TRBD1 matches 8 bases. With 4 bases clipped from V and 5 bases from J, the junction kept 4 bases outside the gene matches. Germline V lookup: CDR1 MNHNS, CDR2 SASEGT. The CDR3 totals 14 residues. The CDR3: CASSGDRGDQPQHF. Partial CDR3 DNA: TGTGCCAGCAGTGGCGACAGGGGAGATCAGCCC.

Concerning this clone itself: With the read ending 3 residues before the CDR3 end, the germline J gene is used to fill in that end. This chain links TRBV5-1 with TRBJ2-3; maybe TRBD2 (6 bases). V lost 0 bases, J lost 2 bases, and 13 bases lay in between. CDR1 is SGHRS, CDR2 YFSETQ, per germline. This CDR3 comprises 16 residues. The part of the CDR3 DNA that was read is TGCGCCAGCAGCTTGGCCGGCGGGGCCACCACAGATACG. As protein: CASSLAGGATTDT. The full CDR3 sequence reads CASSLAGGATTDTQYF.